The entry below gives a single T cell receptor (beta chain) sequence along with its context. Its antigen is not known. The sample providers were healthy Caucasian people from Russia, aged roughly 6 to 90. These data belong to a study of blood T cells in healthy people across ages. Study-wide results and limits: A conclusive naive versus antigen-experienced comparison was prevented by the unsorted PBMCs. Comparison with aged donors showed that long-lived donors had more naive CD4+ cells and higher diversity.

Primed by a sample-barcoded 5' primer and a J-beta primer mix, a second PCR proceeded for 7 to 11 cycles. Each cDNA was tagged by a template-switch adaptor containing 12 random nucleotides. MiXCR was run by TCRdb on the 5' RACE reads, yielding one entry per CDR3 protein. The repertoire consists of about 830,000 distinct CDR3 sequences, with around 68% occurring once and the leading ten covering 28%. Germline lookup yields CDR1 MDHEN and CDR2 SYDVKM. The CDR3 contains 15 residues. Trimming took 5 bases from V and 0 from J, leaving 13 bases between them. Sequencing was carried out using blood. The source of this sequence is a man aged 25-40 years in good health. This sequence joins TRBV28 and TRBJ2-5; D may be TRBD1 (5 bases). The CDR3 protein is CASSDYRRYQETQYF. The CDR3 bases are TGTGCCAGCAGTGATTACAGGCGGTACCAAGAGACCCAGTACTTC.